This T cell receptor beta chain was observed in a study of OX40 agonist ivuxolimab in advanced cancers. Whole-study context: In this cohort, patients received ivuxolimab, an agonistic anti-OX40 (CD134) antibody.

Notes on this clone: Its antigen is currently unknown.

TCRdb's copy holds only in-frame clones and misses some; the assay was immunoSEQ multiplex PCR. The sample gives about 78,000 clones, about 80% of which show up once; over 0.4% is in the top ten. Trimming took off 5 bases at V and 5 bases at J, with 11 bases between the two ends. The CDR3 is 12 amino acids. Looked up from germline, CDR1 is GTSNPN and CDR2 is SVGIG (reference sequence). Study-level points and caveats: Also showing low normalized T-cell clonal expansion were some of the nonresponders.

V usage is TRBV30 and J usage is TRBJ2-3; the D is unclear. The clonotype originates from an adult with an advanced solid tumor such as melanoma, head and neck, liver or kidney cancer. Sequences were derived from CD4+ or CD8+ T cells sorted from blood, sampled in a trial of the OX40 agonist ivuxolimab. The CDR3 DNA reads as TGTGCCTGGGCCCGGGCAGGAGATACGCAGTATTTT. Translating gives CAWARAGDTQYF.